A single sample is the source of the 2 T cell receptor beta chains below, sequenced in a study of cytomegalovirus exposure and HLA in healthy donors. Measured with immunoSEQ multiplex PCR; TCRdb has only the in-frame clones, and not every one. This table has some 48,000 clones, 90% to 95% appearing once. Specimen: PBMCs. All receptors come from a young woman in good health and CMV-seropositive.

This chain connects TRBV6-5 to TRBJ2-1; TRBD2 aligns across 14 bases. This CDR3 is 15 amino acids long. Germline CDR1 reads MNHEY; CDR2 reads SVGAGI. After removal of 0 bases from V and 8 bases from J, the junction contained 0 bases not matched to a gene. CDR3 residues: CASSYSGLAGDEQFF. In nucleotides, the CDR3 is TGTGCCAGCAGTTACTCGGGACTAGCGGGAGATGAGCAGTTCTTC.

V and J are TRBV27 and TRBJ1-3, with D possibly TRBD1 on 5 matching bases. V gave up 0 bases and J gave up 1 base, with 10 bases separating them. This CDR3 comprises 16 residues. CDR1 is MNHEY and CDR2 is SMNVEV in the germline V gene (reference sequence). CDR3 protein: CASSLSPGGSGNTIYF. CDR3 in DNA: TGTGCCAGCAGTTTATCTCCCGGGGGTTCTGGAAACACCATATATTTT.